The 2 T cell receptor beta chains given below trace back to one sample, sequenced in a study of cytomegalovirus exposure and HLA in healthy donors (dated by TCRdb to 2015 to 2018). To prepare the library, the immunoSEQ multiplex PCR assay was applied. For the multiplex PCR, a mixture combining 60 forward primers for TCR Vbeta segments and 13 reverse primers for TCR Jbeta segments was used. TCRdb provides this immuneACCESS table in a form limited to in-frame rearrangements. Some clones are lacking; in checked studies, under half of them reflect an unresolved V gene, and why the rest are absent is not known. Here the sample has around 140,000 clones; around four fifths occur a single time. The biggest ten clones account for under 3% of the sample. The sample taken for sequencing was PBMCs. The receptors shown here come from a female donor in good health and CMV-seronegative.

The DNA for the CDR3 is TGTGCCACCCAACTAGCGGGGGCCTCAGAGACCCAGTACTTC. Translating it yields CATQLAGASETQYF. V usage is TRBV15 and J usage is TRBJ2-5, with 11 bases that match TRBD2. V lost 8 bases to trimming and J lost 4 bases; unmatched junction nucleotides: 6. The CDR3 has 14 residues. Germline values: CDR1 LNHNV, CDR2 YYDKDF (reference sequence).

V is TRBV10-2 and J is TRBJ1-3; D is perhaps TRBD1 (5 bases). Germline V lookup: CDR1 WSHSY, CDR2 SAAADI. Trimming left V 8 bases short and J 9 bases short, with 17 bases between. This CDR3 comprises 13 residues. CDR3 sequence: CASGQGLGGTIYF. The CDR3 DNA reads TGCGCCAGCGGGCAGGGTCTCGGGGGCACCATATATTTT.